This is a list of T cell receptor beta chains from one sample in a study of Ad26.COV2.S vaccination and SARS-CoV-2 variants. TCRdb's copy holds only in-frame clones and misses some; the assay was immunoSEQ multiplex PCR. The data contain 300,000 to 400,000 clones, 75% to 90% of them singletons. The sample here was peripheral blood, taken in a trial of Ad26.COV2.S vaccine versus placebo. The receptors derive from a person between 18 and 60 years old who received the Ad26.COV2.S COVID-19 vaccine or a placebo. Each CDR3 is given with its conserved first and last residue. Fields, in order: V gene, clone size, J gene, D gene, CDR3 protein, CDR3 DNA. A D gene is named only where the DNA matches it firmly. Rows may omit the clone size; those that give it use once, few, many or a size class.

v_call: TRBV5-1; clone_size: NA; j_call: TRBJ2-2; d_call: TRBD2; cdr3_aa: CASSLGLAGVSGELFF; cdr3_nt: TGCGCCAGCAGCTTGGGACTAGCGGGAGTCTCCGGGGAGCTGTTTTTT
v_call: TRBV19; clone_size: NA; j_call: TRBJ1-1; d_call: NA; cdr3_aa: CASSLWGTEAFF; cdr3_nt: TGTGCCAGTAGTTTATGGGGAACTGAAGCTTTCTTT
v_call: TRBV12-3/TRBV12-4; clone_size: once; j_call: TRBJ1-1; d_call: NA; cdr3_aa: CASSLVRGWAFF; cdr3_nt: TGTGCCAGCAGTTTAGTCAGGGGCTGGGCTTTCTTT
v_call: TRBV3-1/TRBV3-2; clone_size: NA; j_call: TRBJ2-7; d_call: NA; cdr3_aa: CASSHQTRINEQYF; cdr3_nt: TGTGCCAGCAGCCACCAGACACGGATCAACGAGCAGTACTTC
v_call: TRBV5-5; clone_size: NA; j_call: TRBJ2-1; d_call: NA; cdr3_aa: CASSLWGETLNEQFF; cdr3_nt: TGTGCCAGCAGCCTGTGGGGGGAGACCCTCAATGAGCAGTTCTTC
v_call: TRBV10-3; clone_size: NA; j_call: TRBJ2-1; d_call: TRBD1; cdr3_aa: CAISTSTGANYNEQFF; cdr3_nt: TGTGCCATCAGCACCTCTACAGGGGCTAACTACAATGAGCAGTTCTTC
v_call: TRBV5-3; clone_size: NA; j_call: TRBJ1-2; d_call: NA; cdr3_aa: CASRYGGEYGYTF; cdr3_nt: TGTGCCAGCCGATATGGGGGAGAGTATGGCTACACCTTC
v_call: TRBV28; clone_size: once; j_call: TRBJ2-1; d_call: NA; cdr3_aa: CASSPSPAGKLAYNEQFF; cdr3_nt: TGTGCCAGCAGCCCCTCTCCGGCAGGGAAGTTGGCCTACAATGAGCAGTTCTTC
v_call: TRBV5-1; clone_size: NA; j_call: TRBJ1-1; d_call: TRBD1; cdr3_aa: CASSHTGTGGSAEAFF; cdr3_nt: TGCGCCAGCAGCCACACTGGGACAGGGGGTTCTGCTGAAGCTTTCTTT
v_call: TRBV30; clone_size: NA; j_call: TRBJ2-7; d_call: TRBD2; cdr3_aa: CAWSGELAGTGEQYF; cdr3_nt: TGTGCCTGGAGTGGAGAACTAGCGGGGACGGGGGAGCAGTACTTC
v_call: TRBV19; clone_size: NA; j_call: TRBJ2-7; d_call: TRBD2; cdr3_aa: CASSRTSGSNEQYF; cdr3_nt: TGTGCCAGTAGTAGGACTAGCGGGAGCAACGAGCAGTACTTC
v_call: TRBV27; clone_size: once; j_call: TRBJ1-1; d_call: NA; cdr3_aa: CASSLQGRITEAFF; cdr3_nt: TGTGCCAGCAGTTTACAGGGGAGGATAACTGAAGCTTTCTTT
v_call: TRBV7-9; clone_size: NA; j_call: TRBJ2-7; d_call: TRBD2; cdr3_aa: CASEGGVAYEQYF; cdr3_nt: TGTGCCAGCGAGGGAGGGGTGGCCTACGAGCAGTACTTC
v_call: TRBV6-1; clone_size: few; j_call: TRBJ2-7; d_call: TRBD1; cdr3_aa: CASSEAPGTVGYEQYF; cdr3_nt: TGTGCCAGCAGTGAAGCACCCGGGACAGTAGGGTACGAGCAGTACTTC
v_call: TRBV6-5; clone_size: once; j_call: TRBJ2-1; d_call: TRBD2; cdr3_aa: CASRGGYNEQFF; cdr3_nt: TGTGCCAGCCGCGGGGGGTACAATGAGCAGTTCTTC
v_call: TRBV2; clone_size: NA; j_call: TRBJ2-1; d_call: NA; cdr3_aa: CASRVASNEQFF; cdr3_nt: TGTGCCAGCAGAGTCGCTAGCAATGAGCAGTTCTTC
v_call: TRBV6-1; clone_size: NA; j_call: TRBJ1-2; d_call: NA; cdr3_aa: CASSEVLTANYGYTF; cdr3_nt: TGTGCCAGCAGTGAAGTACTTACAGCTAACTATGGCTACACCTTC
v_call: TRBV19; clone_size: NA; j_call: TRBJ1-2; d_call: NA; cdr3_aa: CASSNDGFSYGYTF; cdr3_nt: TGTGCCAGTAGTAATGATGGTTTCTCCTATGGCTACACCTTC
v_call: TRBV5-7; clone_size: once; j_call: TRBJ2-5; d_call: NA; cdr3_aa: CASSIPRIGETQYF; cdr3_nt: TGTGCCAGCAGCATTCCTCGTATTGGAGAGACCCAGTACTTC
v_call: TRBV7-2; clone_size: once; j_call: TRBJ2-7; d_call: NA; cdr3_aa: CASSNRDINEQYF; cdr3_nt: TGTGCCAGCAGCAACCGGGACATCAACGAGCAGTACTTC
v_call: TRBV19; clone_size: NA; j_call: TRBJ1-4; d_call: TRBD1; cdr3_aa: CASSTGGPTNEKLFF; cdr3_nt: TGTGCCAGTAGTACAGGGGGCCCAACTAATGAAAAACTGTTTTTT
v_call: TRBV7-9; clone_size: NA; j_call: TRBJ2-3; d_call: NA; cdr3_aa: CASSPEGGYEDTQYF; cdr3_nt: TGTGCCAGCAGCCCCGAGGGTGGGTATGAAGATACGCAGTATTTT
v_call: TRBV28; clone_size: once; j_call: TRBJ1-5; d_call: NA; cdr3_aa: CASTVGNQPQHF; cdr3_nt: TGTGCCAGCACGGTGGGCAATCAGCCCCAGCATTTT
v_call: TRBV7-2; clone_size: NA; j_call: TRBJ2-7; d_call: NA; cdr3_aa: CASSLSRAGFEQYF; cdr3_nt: TGTGCCAGCAGCTTATCCCGGGCCGGCTTCGAGCAGTACTTC
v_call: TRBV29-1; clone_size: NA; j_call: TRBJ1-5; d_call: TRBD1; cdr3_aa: CSVGEGGGQPQHF; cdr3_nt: TGCAGCGTGGGGGAAGGGGGCGGGCAGCCCCAGCATTTT
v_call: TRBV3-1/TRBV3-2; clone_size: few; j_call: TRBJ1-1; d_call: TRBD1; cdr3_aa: CASSWGQGIGNTEAFF; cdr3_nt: TGTGCCAGCAGTTGGGGACAGGGAATTGGGAACACTGAAGCTTTCTTT
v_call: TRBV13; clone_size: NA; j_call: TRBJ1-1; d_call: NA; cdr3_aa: CASSSRGSLMNTEAFF; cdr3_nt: TGTGCCAGCAGTTCTAGGGGTTCACTCATGAACACTGAAGCTTTCTTT
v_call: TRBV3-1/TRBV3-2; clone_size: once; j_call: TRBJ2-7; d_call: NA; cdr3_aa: CASSRDTSYEQYF; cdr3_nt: TGTGCCAGCAGCCGGGACACTTCCTACGAGCAGTACTTC
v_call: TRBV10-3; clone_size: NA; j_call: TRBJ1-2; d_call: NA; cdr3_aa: CAISELQGTSADGYTF; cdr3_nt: TGTGCCATCAGTGAGCTTCAAGGGACGTCCGCCGATGGCTACACCTTC
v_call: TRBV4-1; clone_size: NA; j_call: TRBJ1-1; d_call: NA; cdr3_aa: CASSPRMATHGTEAFF; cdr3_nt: TGCGCCAGCAGCCCCCGAATGGCCACCCATGGGACTGAAGCTTTCTTT
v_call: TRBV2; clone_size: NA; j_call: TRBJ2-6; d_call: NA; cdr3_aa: CASSEARAGANVLTF; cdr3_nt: TGTGCCAGCAGTGAAGCCAGGGCTGGGGCCAACGTCCTGACTTTC
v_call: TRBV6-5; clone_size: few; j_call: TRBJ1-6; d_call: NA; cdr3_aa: CASNLDLPPPLHF; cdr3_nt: TGTGCCAGCAACCTGGACCTTCCTCCCCCCCTCCACTTT
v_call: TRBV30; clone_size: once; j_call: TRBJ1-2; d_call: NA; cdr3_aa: CAWNEGAGDKNYGYTF; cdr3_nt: TGTGCCTGGAACGAAGGCGCAGGGGATAAAAACTATGGCTACACCTTC
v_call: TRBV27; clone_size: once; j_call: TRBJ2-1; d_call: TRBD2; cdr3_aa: CASSLRTSGNSYNEQFF; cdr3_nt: TGTGCCAGCAGTTTAAGGACTAGCGGGAACTCCTACAATGAGCAGTTCTTC
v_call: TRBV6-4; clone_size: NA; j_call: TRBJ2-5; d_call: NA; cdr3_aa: CASSPQGAQETQYF; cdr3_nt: TGTGCCAGCAGTCCCCAAGGGGCCCAAGAGACCCAGTACTTC
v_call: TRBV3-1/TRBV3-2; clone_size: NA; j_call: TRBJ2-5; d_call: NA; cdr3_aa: CASSQERGPARWETQYF; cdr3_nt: TGTGCCAGCAGCCAAGAAAGGGGACCCGCTAGGTGGGAGACCCAGTACTTC
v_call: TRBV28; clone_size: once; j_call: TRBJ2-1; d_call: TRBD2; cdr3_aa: CASTHPGLGNGEQFF; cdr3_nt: TGTGCCAGCACCCACCCGGGACTAGGCAACGGTGAGCAGTTCTTC
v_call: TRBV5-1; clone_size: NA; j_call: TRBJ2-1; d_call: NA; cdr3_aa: CASVGEQFF; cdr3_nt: TGCGCCAGTGTGGGTGAGCAGTTCTTC
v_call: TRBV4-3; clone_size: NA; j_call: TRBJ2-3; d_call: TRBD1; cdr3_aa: CASSPVGTGTPDTQYF; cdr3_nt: TGCGCCAGCAGCCCTGTAGGGACAGGGACACCAGATACGCAGTATTTT
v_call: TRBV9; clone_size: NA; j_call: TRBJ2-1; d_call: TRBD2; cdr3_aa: CASSSTGTSSNEQFF; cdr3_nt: TGTGCCAGCAGCTCGACCGGGACTAGCTCGAATGAGCAGTTCTTC
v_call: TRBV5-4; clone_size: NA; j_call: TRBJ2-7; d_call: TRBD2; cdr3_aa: CASSLEASGRYEQYF; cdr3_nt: TGTGCCAGCAGCTTAGAGGCTAGCGGGAGATACGAGCAGTACTTC
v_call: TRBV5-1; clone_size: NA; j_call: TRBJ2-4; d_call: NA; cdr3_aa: CASSFHGDPAKNIQYF; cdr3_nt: TGCGCCAGCAGCTTTCATGGGGATCCAGCCAAAAACATTCAGTACTTC
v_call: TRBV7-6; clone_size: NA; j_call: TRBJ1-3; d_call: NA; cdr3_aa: CASSPALDRGAGNTIYF; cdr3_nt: TGTGCCAGCAGCCCGGCCCTGGACCGAGGGGCTGGAAACACCATATATTTT
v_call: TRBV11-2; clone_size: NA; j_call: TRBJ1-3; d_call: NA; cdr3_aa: CASSLDASIPIYF; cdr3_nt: TGTGCCAGCAGCTTAGACGCGTCGATCCCCATATATTTT